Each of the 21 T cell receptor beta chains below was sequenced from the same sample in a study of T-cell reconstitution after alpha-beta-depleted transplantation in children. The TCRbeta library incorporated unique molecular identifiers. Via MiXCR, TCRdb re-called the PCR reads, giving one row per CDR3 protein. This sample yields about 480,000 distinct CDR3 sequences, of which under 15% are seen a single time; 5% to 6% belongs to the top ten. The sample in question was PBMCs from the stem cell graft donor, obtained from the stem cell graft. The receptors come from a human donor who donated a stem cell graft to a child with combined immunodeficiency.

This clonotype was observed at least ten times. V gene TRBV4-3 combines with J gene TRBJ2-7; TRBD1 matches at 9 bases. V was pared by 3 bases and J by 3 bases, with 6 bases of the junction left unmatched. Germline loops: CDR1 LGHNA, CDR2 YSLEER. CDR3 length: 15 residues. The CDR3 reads CASSHTTGGNYEQYF. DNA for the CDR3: TGCGCCAGCAGCCATACTACAGGGGGCAACTACGAGCAGTACTTC.

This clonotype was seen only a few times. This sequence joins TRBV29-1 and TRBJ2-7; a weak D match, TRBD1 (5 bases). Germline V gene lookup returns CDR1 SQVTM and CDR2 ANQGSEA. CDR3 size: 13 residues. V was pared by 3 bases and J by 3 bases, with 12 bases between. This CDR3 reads CSVELQGNYEQYF. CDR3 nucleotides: TGCAGCGTTGAGCTGCAGGGAAACTACGAGCAGTACTTC.

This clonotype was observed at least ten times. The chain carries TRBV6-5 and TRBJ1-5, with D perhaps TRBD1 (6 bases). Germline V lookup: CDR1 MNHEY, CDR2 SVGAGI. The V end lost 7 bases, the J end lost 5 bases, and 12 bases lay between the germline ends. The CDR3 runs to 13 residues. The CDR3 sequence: CASKGRGYQPQHF. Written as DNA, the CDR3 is TGTGCCAGCAAGGGCAGGGGATATCAGCCCCAGCATTTT.

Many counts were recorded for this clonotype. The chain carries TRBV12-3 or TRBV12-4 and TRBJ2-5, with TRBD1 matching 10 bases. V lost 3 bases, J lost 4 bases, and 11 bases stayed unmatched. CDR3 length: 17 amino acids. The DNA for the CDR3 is TGTGCCAGCAGTTTGGGGGGTTACTGGGACAGGGGAGAGACCCAGTACTTC. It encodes CASSLGGYWDRGETQYF.

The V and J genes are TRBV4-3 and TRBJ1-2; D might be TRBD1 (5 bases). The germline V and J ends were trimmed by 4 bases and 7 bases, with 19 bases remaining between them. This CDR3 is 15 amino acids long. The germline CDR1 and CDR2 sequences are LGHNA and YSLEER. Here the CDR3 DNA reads TGCGCCAGCAGCCCTACCTTCCGCGGGGCGACTGGCTACACCTTC. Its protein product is CASSPTFRGATGYTF.

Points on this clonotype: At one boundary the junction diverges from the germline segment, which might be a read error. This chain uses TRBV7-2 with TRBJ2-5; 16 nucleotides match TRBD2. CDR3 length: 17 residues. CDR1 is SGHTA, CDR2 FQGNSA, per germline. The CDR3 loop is CASGLGGLAGGQETQYF. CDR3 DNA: TGTGCCAGCGGCTTAGGGGGACTAGCGGGAGGGCAAGAGACCCAGTACTTC.

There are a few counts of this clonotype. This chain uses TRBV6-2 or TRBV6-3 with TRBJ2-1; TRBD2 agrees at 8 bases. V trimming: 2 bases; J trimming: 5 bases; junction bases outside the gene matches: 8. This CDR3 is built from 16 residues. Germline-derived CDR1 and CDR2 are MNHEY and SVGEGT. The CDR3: CASSYPSGRGNNEQFF. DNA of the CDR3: TGTGCCAGCAGTTACCCCAGCGGGAGAGGGAACAATGAGCAGTTCTTC.

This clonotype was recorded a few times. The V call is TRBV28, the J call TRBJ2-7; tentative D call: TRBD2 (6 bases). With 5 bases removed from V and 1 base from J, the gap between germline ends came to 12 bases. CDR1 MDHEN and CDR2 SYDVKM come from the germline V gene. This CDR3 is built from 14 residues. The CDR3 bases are TGTGCCAGCAGTCTGCGTGGGAGGTCCTACGAGCAGTACTTC. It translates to CASSLRGRSYEQYF.

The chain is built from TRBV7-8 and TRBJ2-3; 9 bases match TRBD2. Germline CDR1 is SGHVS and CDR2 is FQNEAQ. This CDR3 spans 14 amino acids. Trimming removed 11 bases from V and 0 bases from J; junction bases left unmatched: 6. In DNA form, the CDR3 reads TGTGCCCCCCGACTAGCGGAAAGCACAGATACGCAGTATTTT. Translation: CAPRLAESTDTQYF.

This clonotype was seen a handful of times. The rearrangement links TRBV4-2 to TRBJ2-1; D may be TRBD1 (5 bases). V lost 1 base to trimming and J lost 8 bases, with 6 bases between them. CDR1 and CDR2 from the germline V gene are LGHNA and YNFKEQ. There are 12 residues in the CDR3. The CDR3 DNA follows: TGTGCCAGCAGCCAAGGGGGCTATGAGCAGTTCTTC. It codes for CASSQGGYEQFF.

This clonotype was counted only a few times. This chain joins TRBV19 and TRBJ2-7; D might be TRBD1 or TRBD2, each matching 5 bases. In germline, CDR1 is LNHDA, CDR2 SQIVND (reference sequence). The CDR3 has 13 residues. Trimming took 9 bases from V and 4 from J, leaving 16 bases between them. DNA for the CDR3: TGTGCCAGACCGGGACCTAGCTCTTACGAGCAGTACTTC. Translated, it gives CARPGPSSYEQYF.

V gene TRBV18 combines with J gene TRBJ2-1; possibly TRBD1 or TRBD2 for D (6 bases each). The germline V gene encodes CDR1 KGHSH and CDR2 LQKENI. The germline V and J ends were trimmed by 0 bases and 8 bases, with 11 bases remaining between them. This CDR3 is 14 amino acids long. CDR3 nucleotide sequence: TGTGCCAGCTCACCACCAGTGGGGGGCGATGAGCAGTTCTTC. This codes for CASSPPVGGDEQFF.

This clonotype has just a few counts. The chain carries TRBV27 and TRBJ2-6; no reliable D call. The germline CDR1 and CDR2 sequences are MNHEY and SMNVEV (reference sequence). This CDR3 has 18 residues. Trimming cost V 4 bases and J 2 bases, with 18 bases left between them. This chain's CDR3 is CASSSYPSETPGANVLTF. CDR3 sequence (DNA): TGTGCCAGCAGTTCCTACCCCTCTGAAACCCCTGGGGCCAACGTCCTGACTTTC.

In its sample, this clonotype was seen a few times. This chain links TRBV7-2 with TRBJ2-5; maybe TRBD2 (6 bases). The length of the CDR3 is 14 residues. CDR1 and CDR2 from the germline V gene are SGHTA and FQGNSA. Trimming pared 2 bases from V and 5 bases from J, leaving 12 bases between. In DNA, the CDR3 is TGTGCCAGCAGCTTACGACTAGGGGTTGAGACCCAGTACTTC. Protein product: CASSLRLGVETQYF.

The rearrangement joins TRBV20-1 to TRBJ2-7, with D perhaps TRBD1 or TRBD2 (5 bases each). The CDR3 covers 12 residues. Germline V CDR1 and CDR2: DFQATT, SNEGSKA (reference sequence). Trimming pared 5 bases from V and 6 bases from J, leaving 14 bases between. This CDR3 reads CSARDRLGEQYF. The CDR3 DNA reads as TGCAGTGCTCGGGACCGCCTCGGCGAGCAGTACTTC.

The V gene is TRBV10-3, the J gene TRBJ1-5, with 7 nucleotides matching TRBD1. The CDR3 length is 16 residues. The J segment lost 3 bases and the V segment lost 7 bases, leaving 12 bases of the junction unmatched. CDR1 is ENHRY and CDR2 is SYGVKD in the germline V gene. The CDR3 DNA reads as TGTGCCATCAACTTGACGGGACAGCGTCTCAATCAGCCCCAGCATTTT. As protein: CAINLTGQRLNQPQHF.

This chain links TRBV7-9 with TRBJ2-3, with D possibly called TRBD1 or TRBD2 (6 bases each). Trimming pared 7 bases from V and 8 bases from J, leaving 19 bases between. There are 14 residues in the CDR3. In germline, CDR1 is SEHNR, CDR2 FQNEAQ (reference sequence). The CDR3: CASTDYWGAGTQYF. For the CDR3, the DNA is TGTGCCAGCACCGACTACTGGGGGGCCGGTACGCAGTATTTT. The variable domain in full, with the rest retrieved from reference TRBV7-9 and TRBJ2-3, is DTGVSQNPRHKITKRGQNVTFRCDPISEHNRLYWYRQTLGQGPEFLTYFQNEAQLEKSRLLSDRFSAERPKGSFSTLEIQRTEQGDSAMYLCASTDYWGAGTQYFGPGTRLTVL.

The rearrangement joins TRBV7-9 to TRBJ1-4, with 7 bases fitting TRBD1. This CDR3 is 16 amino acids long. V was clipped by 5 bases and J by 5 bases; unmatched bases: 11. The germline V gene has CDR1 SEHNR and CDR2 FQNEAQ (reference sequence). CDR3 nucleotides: TGTGCCAGCAGCCCAGCGTCCGGGACAGTAAATGAAAAACTGTTTTTT. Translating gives CASSPASGTVNEKLFF.

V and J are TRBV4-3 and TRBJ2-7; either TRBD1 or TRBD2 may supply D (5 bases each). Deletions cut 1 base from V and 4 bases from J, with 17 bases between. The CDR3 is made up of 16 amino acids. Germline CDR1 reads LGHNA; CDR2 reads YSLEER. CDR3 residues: CASSQGWDGGRYEQYF. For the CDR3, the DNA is TGCGCCAGCAGCCAAGGGTGGGACGGTGGAAGGTACGAGCAGTACTTC.

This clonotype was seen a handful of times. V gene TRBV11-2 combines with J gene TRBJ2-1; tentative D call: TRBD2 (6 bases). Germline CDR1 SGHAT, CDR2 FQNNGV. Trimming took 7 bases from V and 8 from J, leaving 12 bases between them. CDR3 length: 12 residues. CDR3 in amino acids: CASTTSYHEQFF. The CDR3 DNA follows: TGTGCCAGCACGACTAGTTACCATGAGCAGTTCTTC.

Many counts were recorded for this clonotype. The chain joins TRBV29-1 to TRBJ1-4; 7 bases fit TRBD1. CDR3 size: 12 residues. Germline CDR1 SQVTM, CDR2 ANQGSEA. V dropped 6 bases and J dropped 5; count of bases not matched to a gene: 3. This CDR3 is CSVRGTNEKLFF. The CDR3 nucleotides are TGCAGCGTCAGGGGGACCAATGAAAAACTGTTTTTT.